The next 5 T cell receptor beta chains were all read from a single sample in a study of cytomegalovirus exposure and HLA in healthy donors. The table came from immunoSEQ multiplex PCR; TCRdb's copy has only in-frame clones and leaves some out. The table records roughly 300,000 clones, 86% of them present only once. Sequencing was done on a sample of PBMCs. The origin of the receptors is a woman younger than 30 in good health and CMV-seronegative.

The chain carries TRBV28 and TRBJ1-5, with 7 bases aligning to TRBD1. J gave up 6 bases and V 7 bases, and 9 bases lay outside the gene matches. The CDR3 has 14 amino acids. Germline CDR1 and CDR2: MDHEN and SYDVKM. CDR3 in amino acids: CASISRGAGQPQHF. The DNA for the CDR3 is TGTGCCAGCATCTCCAGGGGGGCTGGTCAGCCCCAGCATTTT.

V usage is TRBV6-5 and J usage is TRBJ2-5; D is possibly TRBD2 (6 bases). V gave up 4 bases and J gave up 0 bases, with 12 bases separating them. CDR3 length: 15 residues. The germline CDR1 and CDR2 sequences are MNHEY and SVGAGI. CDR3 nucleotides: TGTGCCAGCAGTTTCCTAGCGTCCTACCAAGAGACCCAGTACTTC. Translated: CASSFLASYQETQYF.

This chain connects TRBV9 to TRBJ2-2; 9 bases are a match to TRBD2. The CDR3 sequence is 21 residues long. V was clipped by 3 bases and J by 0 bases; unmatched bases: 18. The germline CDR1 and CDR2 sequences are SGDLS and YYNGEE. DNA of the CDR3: TGTGCCAGCAGCGGACTACTTGTCGAGCGGGAGGAGGGTTCGAACACCGGGGAGCTGTTTTTT. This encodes CASSGLLVEREEGSNTGELFF.

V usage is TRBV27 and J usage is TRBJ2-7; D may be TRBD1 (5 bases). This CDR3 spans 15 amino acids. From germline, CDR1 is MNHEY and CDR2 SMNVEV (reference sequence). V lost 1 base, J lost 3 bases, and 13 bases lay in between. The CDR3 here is CASSLFQGPRYEQYF. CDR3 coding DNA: TGTGCCAGCAGTTTATTCCAGGGTCCCCGCTACGAGCAGTACTTC.

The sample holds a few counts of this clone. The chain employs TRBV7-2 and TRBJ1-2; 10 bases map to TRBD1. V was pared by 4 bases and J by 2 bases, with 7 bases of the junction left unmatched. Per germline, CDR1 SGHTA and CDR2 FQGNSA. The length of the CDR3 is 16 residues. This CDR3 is CASSSRQGAGNYGYTF. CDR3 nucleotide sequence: TGTGCCAGCAGCTCTCGACAGGGGGCGGGGAACTATGGCTACACCTTC.